This T cell receptor beta chain was identified in a study of blood T cells in healthy people across ages (dated by TCRdb to about 2015). At the level of the whole study: In model experiments, template switching captured about one uniquely barcoded TCR beta cDNA molecule for every two T cells. The study analyzed two additional independent replicas of 1 million unique cDNA reads from the same blood draw for two donors, one aged 18 to 30 and one aged 80 or older. To avoid experimental bias, donors of different ages were distributed randomly across sequencing lanes. The study measured age-related changes in TCR beta repertoire diversity using deep sequencing normalized with unique cDNA molecular identifiers. Donors were grouped into four age groups: young (average approximately 16 years), middle-aged (around 39), aged (around 66) and long-lived (around 80).

The research as a whole found: Observed TCR beta diversity per million T cells fell roughly linearly with age, and a significant reduction was already apparent by age around 40. Estimates of total diversity based on one million sequenced T cells were regarded as lower bounds and as underestimates. Observed TCR beta diversity correlated strongly with the percentage of naive T cells measured by flow cytometry. Compared with the aged group, the long-lived group had more naive CD4+ T cells, fewer expanded clones and increased TCR diversity, suggesting age selection. Because donor CMV infection status was unknown, age-related changes in expanded clonotypes were potentially confounded. Bulk unsorted PBMC profiling prevented conclusive comparison of naive and antigen-experienced compartments.

From its cysteine to its phenylalanine, the CDR3 spans 13 amino acids. The sequence is cut down to CDR3 DNA, 39 bases in frame from base 1. Based on the germline V gene, the CDR1 and CDR2 sequences are MNHEY and SVGAGI. At the junction V is shortened by 5 bases and J by 6 bases, with 14 bases in between. This clonotype was found a few times. The antigen it recognizes is unknown. No base quality values were provided; no much bigger clone lies one nucleotide off. Systemically healthy Caucasian individuals from Russia, about 38 in total and aged roughly 6 to 100 years, were included as donors. Around 10 milliliters of peripheral blood were drawn from each donor into EDTA-treated Vacutainer tubes. Ficoll-Paque density-gradient centrifugation was used to isolate PBMCs, with at least 7 million per sample. Total RNA was extracted from PBMCs with Trizol reagent, with at least 6 micrograms obtained per sample. For every donor, an aliquot of PBMCs went through flow cytometry to measure the percentages of naive CD45RAhigh/CD27high T cells.

The protocol used for the library was 5' RACE. Sequencer: Illumina HiSeq 2500. The second PCR ran for about 6 to 12 cycles and used a J-beta primer mix along with a sample-barcoded 5' primer. Each TCR beta cDNA molecule received a unique molecular identifier from a template-switch 5' adaptor carrying 12 random nucleotides. Each sample yielded at least 3 million CDR3-containing paired-end reads. First-strand cDNA was synthesized from all RNA with the Mint cDNA synthesis kit, primed by a TRBC-specific oligonucleotide. Following uracil-DNA glycosylase treatment, a first 18-cycle PCR with universal primers M1SS and BC2_uni_R was performed on all cDNA. Concerning the study's data processing: For normalization, 1 million high-quality reads, each with a distinct molecular identifier, were randomly selected from each sample. Reads with shared molecular identifiers were discarded instead of being binned into consensus sequences. CDR3 identification, clonotype clustering and error correction used MiTCR with a Q25 quality threshold and the strictest error-elimination algorithm. A nonparametric unseen species model with Euler transformation was used to estimate a lower bound on total TCR beta diversity. TCRdb reanalyzed the raw reads on its own, using fastp at Q25 for trimming and MiXCR for clone calling, and kept in-frame beta chains. Entries that share a CDR3 protein sequence are merged under the most common genes and DNA. The V and J calls come from TCRdb's annotation, not from the publication. This sample holds 1,500,000 or so distinct CDR3 sequences; approximately 63% were observed only once. The ten biggest clones cover 5.5% to 8% of the sample.

Sequenced material: blood. The chain is assembled from TRBV6-5 and TRBJ2-7, with the D gene not confidently named. The sequence derives from a man aged 18 to 30 in good health. The CDR3 amino acid sequence is: CASSNPYGGEQYF. The bases are TGTGCCAGCAGTAACCCCTACGGCGGCGAGCAGTACTTC.